This T cell receptor (beta chain) originates from a study of molecular identifiers for immune sequencing clone quantification. Study overall: For replicates, RNA isolated from 20,000 or 100,000 naive CD8 cells was divided into five portions, of which four were sequenced.

A word on this clonotype: Antigen unknown. A clone one base away is much larger, so this may be a read error.

Each CDR3 protein gets one entry after TCRdb re-called the PCR reads with MiXCR. Of tens of thousands of distinct CDR3 sequences in the sample, approximately 25% were seen once. This CDR3 spans 12 amino acids. Study-level findings and limits: Investigators reportedly could detect spiked Jurkat TCR RNA from one cell among approximately 1.1 million naive cells.

With RNA at 10%, 30% or 50%, naive CD8 libraries came from roughly 21,000 to 960,000 sorted cells. The CD8+CD4-CCR7+CD45RA+ phenotype defined the sorted naive CD8 T cells. The clonotype originates from a human donor in good health. Some libraries in this study had Jurkat cell RNA spiked in. Material for sequencing was naive CD8+ T cells from blood, with Jurkat cell RNA spiked in. This sample's subset: FACS-sorted CD8+CD4-CCR7+CD45RA+ naive T cells. The V gene is TRBV5-3, the J gene TRBJ2-7; possibly TRBD2 for D (6 bases). TRBV5-3 is reported as an ORF; its role is uncertain. CDR3 coding DNA: TGTGCCAGCAGCTTGACGGGACTCGAGCAGTACTTC. Amino acid sequence: CASSLTGLEQYF.